A single T cell receptor (beta chain) is shown here with its context. The record originates from a study of T cell responses to AZD1222 COVID-19 vaccine. Generated by immunoSEQ multiplex PCR, the TCRdb table keeps only in-frame clones and is missing some. This sample has about 83,000 clones, with less than 95% found just once. The CDR3 is 12 amino acids. V was shortened by 8 bases and J by 3 bases, with 11 bases between the two germline ends. Germline V gene data show CDR1 as MDHEN and CDR2 as SYDVKM. V gene TRBV28 combines with J gene TRBJ2-7; possible D gene TRBD2, 5 bases. The receptor was isolated from an adult who received the AZD1222 COVID-19 vaccine. Specimen: peripheral blood, collected 28 days after the second AZD1222 dose. CDR3 in DNA: TGTGCCAGCCAGACTACCTACTACGAGCAGTACTTC. Its translation: CASQTTYYEQYF.